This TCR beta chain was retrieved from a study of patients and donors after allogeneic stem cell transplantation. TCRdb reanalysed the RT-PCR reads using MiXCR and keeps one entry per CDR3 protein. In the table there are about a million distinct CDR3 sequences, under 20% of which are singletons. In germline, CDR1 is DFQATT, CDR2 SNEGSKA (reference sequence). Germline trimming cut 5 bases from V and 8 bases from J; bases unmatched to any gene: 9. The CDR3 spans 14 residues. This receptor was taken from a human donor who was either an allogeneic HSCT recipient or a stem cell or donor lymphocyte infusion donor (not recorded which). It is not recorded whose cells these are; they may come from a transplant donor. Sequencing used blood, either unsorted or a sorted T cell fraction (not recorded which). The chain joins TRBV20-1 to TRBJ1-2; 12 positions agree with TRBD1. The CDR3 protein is CSADPGQGAPGYTF. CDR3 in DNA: TGCAGTGCTGATCCGGGACAGGGGGCGCCAGGCTACACCTTC.